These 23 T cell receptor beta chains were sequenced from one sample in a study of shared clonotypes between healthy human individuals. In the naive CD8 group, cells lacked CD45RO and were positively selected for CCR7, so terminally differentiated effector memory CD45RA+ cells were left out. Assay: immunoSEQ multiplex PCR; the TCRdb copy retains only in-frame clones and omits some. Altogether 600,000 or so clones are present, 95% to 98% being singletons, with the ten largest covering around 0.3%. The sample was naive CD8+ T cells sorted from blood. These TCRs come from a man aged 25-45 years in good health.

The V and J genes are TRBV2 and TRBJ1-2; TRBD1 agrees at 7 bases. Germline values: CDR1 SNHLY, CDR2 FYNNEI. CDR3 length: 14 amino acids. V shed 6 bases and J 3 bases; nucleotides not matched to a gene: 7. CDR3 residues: CASRERQGYYGYTF. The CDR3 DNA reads TGTGCCAGCAGGGAAAGACAGGGATACTATGGCTACACCTTC. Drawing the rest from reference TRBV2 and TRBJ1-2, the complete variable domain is EPEVTQTPSHQVTQMGQEVILRCVPISNHLYFYWYRQILGQKVEFLVSFYNNEISEKSEIFDDQFSVERPDGSNFTLKIRSTKLEDSAMYFCASRERQGYYGYTFGSGTRLTVV.

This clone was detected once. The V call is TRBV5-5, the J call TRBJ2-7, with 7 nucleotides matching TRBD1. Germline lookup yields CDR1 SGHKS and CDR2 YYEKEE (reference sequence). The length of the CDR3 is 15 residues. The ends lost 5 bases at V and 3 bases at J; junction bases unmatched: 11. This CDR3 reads CASSSRGQIIYEQYF. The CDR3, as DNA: TGTGCCAGCAGTTCGAGGGGACAGATTATCTACGAGCAGTACTTC.

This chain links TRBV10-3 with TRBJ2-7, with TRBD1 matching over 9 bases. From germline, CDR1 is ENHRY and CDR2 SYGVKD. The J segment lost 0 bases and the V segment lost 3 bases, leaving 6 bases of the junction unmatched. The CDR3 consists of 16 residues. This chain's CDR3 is CAISDSGTGISYEQYF. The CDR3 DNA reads TGTGCCATCAGTGACTCCGGGACAGGGATCTCCTACGAGCAGTACTTC.

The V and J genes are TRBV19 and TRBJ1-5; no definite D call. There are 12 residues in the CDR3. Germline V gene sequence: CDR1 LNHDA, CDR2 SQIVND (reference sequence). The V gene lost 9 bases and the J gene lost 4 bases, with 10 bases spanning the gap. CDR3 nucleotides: TGTGCCAGCGAACAGAGAAATCAGCCCCAGCATTTT. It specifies CASEQRNQPQHF.

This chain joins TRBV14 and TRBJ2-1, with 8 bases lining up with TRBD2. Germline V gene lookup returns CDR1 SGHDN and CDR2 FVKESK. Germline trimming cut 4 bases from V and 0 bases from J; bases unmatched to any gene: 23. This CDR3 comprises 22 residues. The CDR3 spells CASSPTGLERVGGRSSYNEQFF. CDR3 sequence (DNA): TGTGCCAGCAGCCCCACCGGCCTCGAACGGGTAGGCGGGAGGAGCTCCTACAATGAGCAGTTCTTC.

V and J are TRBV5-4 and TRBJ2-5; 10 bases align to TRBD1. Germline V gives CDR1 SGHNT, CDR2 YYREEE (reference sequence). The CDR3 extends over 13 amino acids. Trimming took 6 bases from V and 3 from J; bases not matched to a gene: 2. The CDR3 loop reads CASKTGGKETQYF. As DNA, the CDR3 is TGTGCCAGCAAGACAGGGGGCAAAGAGACCCAGTACTTC.

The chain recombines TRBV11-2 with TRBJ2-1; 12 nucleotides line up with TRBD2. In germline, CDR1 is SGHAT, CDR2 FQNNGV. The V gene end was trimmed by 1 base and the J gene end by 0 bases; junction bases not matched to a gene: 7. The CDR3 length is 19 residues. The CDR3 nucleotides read TGTGCCAGCAGCTTAGGGAAGCTAGCGGGAGGGAGCTCCTACAATGAGCAGTTCTTC. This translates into CASSLGKLAGGSSYNEQFF.

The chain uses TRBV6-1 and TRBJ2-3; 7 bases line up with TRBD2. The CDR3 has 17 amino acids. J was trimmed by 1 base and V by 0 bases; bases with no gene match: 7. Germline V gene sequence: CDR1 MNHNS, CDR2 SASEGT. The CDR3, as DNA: TGTGCCAGCAGTGAAGCGCATCTAGCGGCGCGCACAGATACGCAGTATTTT. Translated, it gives CASSEAHLAARTDTQYF.

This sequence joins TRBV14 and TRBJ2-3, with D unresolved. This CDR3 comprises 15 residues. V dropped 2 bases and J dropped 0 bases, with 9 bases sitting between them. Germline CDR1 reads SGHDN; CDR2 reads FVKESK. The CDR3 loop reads CASSQSAGSTDTQYF. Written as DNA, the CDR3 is TGTGCCAGCAGCCAATCGGCCGGGAGCACAGATACGCAGTATTTT.

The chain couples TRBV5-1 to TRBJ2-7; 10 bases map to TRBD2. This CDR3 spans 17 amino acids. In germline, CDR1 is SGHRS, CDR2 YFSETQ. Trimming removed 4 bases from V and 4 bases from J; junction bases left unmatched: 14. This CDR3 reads CASSPTASGTSAYEQYF. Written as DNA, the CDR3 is TGCGCCAGCAGCCCCACGGCCTCCGGGACTAGCGCTTACGAGCAGTACTTC.

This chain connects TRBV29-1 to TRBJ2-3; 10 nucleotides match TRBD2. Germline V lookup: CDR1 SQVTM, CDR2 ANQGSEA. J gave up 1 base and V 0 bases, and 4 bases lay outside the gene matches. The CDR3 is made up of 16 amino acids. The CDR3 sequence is CSVEDQTSGRTDTQYF. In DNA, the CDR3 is TGCAGCGTTGAAGATCAGACTAGCGGGCGCACAGATACGCAGTATTTT.

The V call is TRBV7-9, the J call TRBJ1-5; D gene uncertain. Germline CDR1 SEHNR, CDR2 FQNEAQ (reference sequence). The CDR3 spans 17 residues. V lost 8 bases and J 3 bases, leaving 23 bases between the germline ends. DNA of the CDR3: TGTGCCAGCGGCCCGGCAACGGGAGAATATAACAATCAGCCCCAGCATTTT. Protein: CASGPATGEYNNQPQHF.

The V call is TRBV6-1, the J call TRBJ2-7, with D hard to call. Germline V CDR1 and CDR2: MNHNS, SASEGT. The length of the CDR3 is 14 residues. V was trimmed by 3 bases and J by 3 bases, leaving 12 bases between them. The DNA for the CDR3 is TGTGCCAGCAGTGAGACCCCCTGGCTCTACGAGCAGTACTTC. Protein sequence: CASSETPWLYEQYF.

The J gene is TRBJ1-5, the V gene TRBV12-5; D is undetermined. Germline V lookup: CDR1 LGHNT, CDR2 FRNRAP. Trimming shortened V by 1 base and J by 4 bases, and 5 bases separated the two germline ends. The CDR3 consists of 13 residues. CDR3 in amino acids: CASGLGSNQPQHF. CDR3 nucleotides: TGTGCTAGTGGTTTGGGTTCTAATCAGCCCCAGCATTTT.

The CDR3 spells CASSLDQGGQYF. Written as DNA, the CDR3 is TGTGCCAGCAGCTTGGATCAAGGCGGGCAGTACTTC. The rearrangement joins TRBV5-5 to TRBJ2-7; D uncertain. V lost 0 bases, J lost 9 bases, and 10 bases lay in between. CDR1 SGHKS and CDR2 YYEKEE come from the germline V gene (reference sequence). The length of the CDR3 is 12 residues.

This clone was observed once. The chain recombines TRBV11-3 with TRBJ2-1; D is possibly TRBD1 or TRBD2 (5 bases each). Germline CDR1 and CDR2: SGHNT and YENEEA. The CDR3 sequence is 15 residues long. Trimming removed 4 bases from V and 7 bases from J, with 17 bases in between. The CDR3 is CASSYLSGTNNEQFF. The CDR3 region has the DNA TGTGCCAGCAGCTACCTTTCCGGGACGAATAATGAGCAGTTCTTC.

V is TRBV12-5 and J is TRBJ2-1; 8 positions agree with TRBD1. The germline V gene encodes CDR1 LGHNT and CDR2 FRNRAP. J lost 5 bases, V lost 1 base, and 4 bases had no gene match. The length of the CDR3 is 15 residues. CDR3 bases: TGTGCTAGTGGTTTGGGACAGGGGTCCCACAATGAGCAGTTCTTC. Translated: CASGLGQGSHNEQFF.

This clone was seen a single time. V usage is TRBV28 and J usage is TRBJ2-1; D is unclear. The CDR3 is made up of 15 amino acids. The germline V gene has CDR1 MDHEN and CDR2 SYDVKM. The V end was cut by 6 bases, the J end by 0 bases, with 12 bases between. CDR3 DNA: TGTGCCAGCAGATCGAGACGTAGCTCCTACAATGAGCAGTTCTTC. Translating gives CASRSRRSSYNEQFF.

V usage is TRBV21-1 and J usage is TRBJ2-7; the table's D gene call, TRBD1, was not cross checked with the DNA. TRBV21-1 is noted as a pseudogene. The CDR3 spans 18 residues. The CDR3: CASSKDTGTGRSSYEQYF. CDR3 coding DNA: TGTGCCAGCAGCAAAGATACCGGGACAGGCCGGAGCTCCTACGAGCAGTACTTC.

CDR3 protein: CASTATGRSIGYEQYF. The CDR3 bases are TGTGCCAGCACCGCTACCGGACGGTCGATCGGCTACGAGCAGTACTTC. The chain employs TRBV28 and TRBJ2-7, with D uncertain. V lost 7 bases and J lost 3, with 22 bases in between. Germline CDR1 is MDHEN and CDR2 is SYDVKM. There are 16 residues in the CDR3.

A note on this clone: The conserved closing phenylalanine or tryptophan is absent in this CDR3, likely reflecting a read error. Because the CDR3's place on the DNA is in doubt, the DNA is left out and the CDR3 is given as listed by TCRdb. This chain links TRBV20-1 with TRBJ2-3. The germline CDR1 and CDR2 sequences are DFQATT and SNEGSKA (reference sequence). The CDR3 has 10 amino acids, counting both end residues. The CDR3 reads CSASSNTHHL.

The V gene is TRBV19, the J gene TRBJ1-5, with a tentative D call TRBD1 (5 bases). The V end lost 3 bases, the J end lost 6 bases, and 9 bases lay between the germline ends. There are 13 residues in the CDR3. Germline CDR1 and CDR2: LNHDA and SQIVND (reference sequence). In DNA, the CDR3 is TGTGCCAGTAGTATGTGGGACCCTCAGCCCCAGCATTTT. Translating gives CASSMWDPQPQHF. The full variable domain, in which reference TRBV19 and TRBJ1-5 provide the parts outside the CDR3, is DGGITQSPKYLFRKEGQNVTLSCEQNLNHDAMYWYRQDPGQGLRLIYYSQIVNDFQKGDIAEGYSVSREKKESFPLTVTSAQKNPTAFYLCASSMWDPQPQHFGDGTRLSIL.

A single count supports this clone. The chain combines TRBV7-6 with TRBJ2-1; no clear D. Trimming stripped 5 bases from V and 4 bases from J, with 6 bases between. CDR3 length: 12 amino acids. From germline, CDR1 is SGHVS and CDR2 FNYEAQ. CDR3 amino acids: CASSPEYNEQFF. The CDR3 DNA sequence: TGTGCCAGCAGCCCAGAGTACAATGAGCAGTTCTTC. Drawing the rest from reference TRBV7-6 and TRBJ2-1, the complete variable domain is GAGVSQSPRYKVTKRGQDVALRCDPISGHVSLYWYRQALGQGPEFLTYFNYEAQQDKSGLPNDRFSAERPEGSISTLTIQRTEQRDSAMYRCASSPEYNEQFFGPGTRLTVL.